This T cell receptor (beta chain) was sequenced during a study of blood T cell repertoires in COVID-19. In the study overall: Samples taken during acute and convalescent COVID-19 were collected in the United States, Italy and Spain.

V gave up 1 base and J gave up 7 bases; unmatched junction bases: 10. Per the germline V gene, CDR1 is LGHNA and CDR2 is YSLEER. CDR3 length: 15 amino acids. Per the original data handling: Estimation of nucleated cell counts relied on the amplification of reference gene primers. Data came from immunoSEQ multiplex PCR; TCRdb stores just in-frame clones and leaves some out. V, J and clone size are those of that table, while D and trimming were read from the DNA. The sample contains about 64,000 clones, around 84% of which appear only once. This clonotype was sampled from a man aged 50 to 59 with active COVID-19. The rearrangement uses TRBV4-3 and TRBJ2-7, with 7 bases identical to TRBD2. Material for sequencing was peripheral blood. The CDR3 loop reads CASSQGTSWGREQYF. The CDR3 coding sequence is TGCGCCAGCAGCCAAGGGACTAGTTGGGGTCGTGAGCAGTACTTC.